The next 23 T cell receptor beta chains were all read from a single sample in a study of molecular identifiers for immune sequencing clone quantification. TCRdb itself ran the PCR reads through MiXCR, one entry per CDR3 protein. This table has about 640,000 distinct CDR3 sequences, just under 20% appearing once. Sequencing input: naive CD8+ T cells from blood, with Jurkat cell RNA spiked in. Noted subset: FACS-sorted CD8+CD4-CCR7+CD45RA+ naive T cells. Receptor source: a human donor in good health. Some libraries in this study had Jurkat cell RNA spiked in.

This clonotype was recorded many times. The V gene is TRBV7-9, the J gene TRBJ2-7; D is possibly TRBD1 (5 bases). V was cut by 0 bases and J by 6 bases, with 9 bases left in between. The germline V gene encodes CDR1 SEHNR and CDR2 FQNEAQ (reference sequence). The CDR3 has 13 residues. This CDR3 is CASSLAGATEQYF. For the CDR3, the DNA is TGTGCCAGCAGCTTAGCTGGGGCAACCGAGCAGTACTTC.

On this clonotype: A read error may explain this, as a much larger clone is one base away. The V and J genes are TRBV5-6 and TRBJ1-6; D gene uncertain. The V gene's germline CDR1 is SGHDT and CDR2 YYEEEE. This CDR3 has 12 amino acids. The CDR3 here is CTSTAPGSPLHF. The CDR3, as DNA: TGTACCAGCACCGCGCCGGGGTCACCCCTCCACTTT.

This clonotype was observed a few times. The CDR3 reads CASSRQTGTNTEAFF. The DNA for the CDR3 is TGTGCCAGCAGCCGACAGACAGGGACGAACACTGAAGCTTTCTTT. The chain combines TRBV4-2 with TRBJ1-1; 7 bases line up with TRBD1. The CDR3 spans 15 residues. The V and J ends lost 4 bases and 1 base, in that order; junction bases with no gene match: 6. Germline values: CDR1 LGHNA, CDR2 YNFKEQ.

This clonotype was observed at least ten times. This chain links TRBV7-9 with TRBJ1-1; D may be TRBD1 (6 bases). The length of the CDR3 is 15 residues. Looked up from germline, CDR1 is SEHNR and CDR2 is FQNEAQ (reference sequence). Trimming pared 0 bases from V and 5 bases from J, leaving 13 bases between. The CDR3 DNA reads TGTGCCAGCAGCTTAGCGCAAGGGGGGGGGACTGAAGCTTTCTTT. Translating gives CASSLAQGGGTEAFF.

This clonotype has at least ten counts. This chain joins TRBV4-3 and TRBJ2-1, with TRBD2 matching over 8 bases. Germline CDR1 and CDR2: LGHNA and YSLEER. The CDR3 has 14 amino acids. V dropped 0 bases and J dropped 10; count of bases not matched to a gene: 5. CDR3 in DNA: TGCGCCAGCAGCCAAGATAGCGGGATCACCGAGCAGTTCTTC. It yields the protein CASSQDSGITEQFF.

This clonotype occurred many times. Here the CDR3 reads CASSHAPEDTQYF. The CDR3 DNA follows: TGTGCCAGCAGTCACGCCCCTGAGGATACGCAGTATTTT. The V call is TRBV6-5, the J call TRBJ2-3, with D hard to call. The length of the CDR3 is 13 residues. Trimming pared 5 bases from V and 6 bases from J, leaving 12 bases between. Germline V gene sequence: CDR1 MNHEY, CDR2 SVGAGI.

Remarks on this clonotype: One end of the junction varies from germline; a read error may be responsible. The chain joins TRBV2 to TRBJ2-7, with 7 bases fitting TRBD1. Germline V gives CDR1 SNHLY, CDR2 FYNNEI. This CDR3 is built from 16 residues. CDR3 residues: CASGEDRGQPTYEQYF. The CDR3 DNA sequence: TGTGCCAGCGGTGAAGATAGGGGACAGCCGACCTACGAGCAGTACTTC.

This clonotype was detected ten times or more. As DNA, the CDR3 is TGTGCCAGCAGTTACGGGCGGATTTACGAGCAGTACTTC. The encoded protein is CASSYGRIYEQYF. The J gene is TRBJ2-7, the V gene TRBV6-6; D is undetermined. Trimming took 2 bases from V and 4 from J, leaving 9 bases between them. The CDR3 contains 13 residues. In germline, CDR1 is MNHNY, CDR2 SVGAGI (reference sequence).

For this clonotype: This may arise from a read error, as a much more abundant clone is one base away. The genes are TRBV20-1 and TRBJ2-1; TRBD2 aligns across 14 bases. The CDR3 spans 17 residues. Germline V CDR1 and CDR2: DFQATT, SNEGSKA (reference sequence). CDR3 nucleotides: TGCGGTGCTCCGGGACTAGCGGGAGTGAGCTCCTACAATGAGCAGTTCTTC. Translating it yields CGAPGLAGVSSYNEQFF.

This clonotype was seen many times. The chain has TRBV28 and TRBJ1-4, with TRBD1 as a possible D gene (5 bases). V shed 5 bases and J shed 5 bases, with 15 bases lying between them. Germline V gene data show CDR1 as MDHEN and CDR2 as SYDVKM. The CDR3 runs 15 residues. The CDR3 region is CASSPRQTLNEKLFF. In DNA, the CDR3 is TGTGCCAGCAGTCCCAGACAGACGCTGAATGAAAAACTGTTTTTT. Drawing the rest from reference TRBV28 and TRBJ1-4, the complete variable domain is DVKVTQSSRYLVKRTGEKVFLECVQDMDHENMFWYRQDPGLGLRLIYFSYDVKMKEKGDIPEGYSVSREKKERFSLILESASTNQTSMYLCASSPRQTLNEKLFFGSGTQLSVL.

This clonotype was counted ten times or more. V is TRBV6-5 and J is TRBJ2-7; D remains ambiguous. The germline CDR1 and CDR2 sequences are MNHEY and SVGAGI. The CDR3 covers 13 residues. Trimming took off 5 bases at V and 4 bases at J, with 12 bases between the two ends. The CDR3 is CASSRGPTYEQYF. The CDR3 DNA follows: TGTGCCAGCAGTCGAGGACCCACGTACGAGCAGTACTTC.

As for this clonotype: This may arise from a read error, as a much more abundant clone is one base away. This CDR3 is missing its conserved last phenylalanine or tryptophan, likely due to a read error. The V and J genes are TRBV12-3 or TRBV12-4 and TRBJ2-3; TRBD1 matches at 7 bases. The CDR3 totals 14 residues. V shed 8 bases, J shed 6 bases, and the junction held 11 bases outside the gene matches. CDR3 sequence: CASSGTALFDTQYL. The CDR3 nucleotides are TGTGCCAGCTCCGGGACAGCCCTTTTTGATACGCAGTATCTT.

On this clonotype itself: A clone one base away is much larger, so this may be a read error. V is TRBV5-6 and J is TRBJ2-5; 7 bases map to TRBD1. The CDR3 covers 16 residues. Unmatched junction bases numbered 9, after V lost 3 bases and J lost 1 base. CDR1 and CDR2 (germline): SGHDT, YYEEEE. DNA for the CDR3: TGTGCCAGCAGCTGGAACTACAGGGGCCCCCAAGAGACCCAGTACTTC. Protein product: CASSWNYRGPQETQYF.

This clonotype occurred many times. The chain carries TRBV5-6 and TRBJ2-7, with a tentative D call TRBD1 (6 bases). This CDR3 is 15 amino acids long. Germline loops: CDR1 SGHDT, CDR2 YYEEEE. The germline V and J ends were trimmed by 3 bases and 3 bases, with 16 bases remaining between them. CDR3 residues: CASSYRGDMIYEQYF. For the CDR3, the DNA is TGTGCCAGCAGCTACAGAGGGGACATGATCTACGAGCAGTACTTC.

This clonotype was seen a few times. The rearrangement links TRBV12-5 to TRBJ2-7; the match to TRBD1 covers 8 bases. V lost 4 bases to trimming and J lost 2 bases; unmatched junction nucleotides: 7. Looked up from germline, CDR1 is LGHNT and CDR2 is FRNRAP. This CDR3 is built from 15 residues. The CDR3 DNA sequence: TGTGCTAGTGGTTCGATGGACAGGGCCACCTACGAGCAGTACTTC. Its protein product is CASGSMDRATYEQYF.

Concerning this clonotype: This sequence may be a read error, since a much larger clone differs from it by one base. The CDR3 does not end in the conserved phenylalanine or tryptophan, so this is likely a read error. DNA of the CDR3: TGTGCCAGCAGCTTTCGTGGCGCTGACTACGAGCAGTACCTC. It translates to CASSFRGADYEQYL. The chain recombines TRBV5-3 with TRBJ2-7; D is uncertain. TRBV5-3 falls under the ORF class, with uncertain function. This CDR3 region has 14 residues.

This clonotype showed up just a few times. The genes are TRBV29-1 and TRBJ2-1; unclear D gene. Germline V lookup: CDR1 SQVTM, CDR2 ANQGSEA. This CDR3 is built from 12 residues. The V gene lost 4 bases and the J gene lost 9 bases, with 13 bases spanning the gap. The CDR3 coding sequence is TGCAGCGTTGTAGAGCCGACGAGTGAGCAGTTCTTC. Amino acids: CSVVEPTSEQFF.

Comment on this clonotype: A much larger clone differs from this one at a single base, so this may be a read error. This chain connects TRBV4-3 to TRBJ2-7; D unresolved. The CDR3 length is 15 residues. Germline lookup yields CDR1 LGHNA and CDR2 YSLEER. Trimming removed 4 bases at V and 2 bases at J, with 15 bases between. The CDR3 sequence is CASSLDVPGAYEQYF. In DNA, the CDR3 is TGCGCCAGCAGCCTAGATGTCCCAGGAGCCTACGAGCAGTACTTC.

In its sample, this clonotype was seen many times. V and J are TRBV4-1 and TRBJ2-7, with D tentatively TRBD1 (5 bases). The V end was cut by 1 base, the J end by 0 bases, with 13 bases between. Germline CDR1 is MGHRA and CDR2 is YSYEKL. The CDR3 length is 16 residues. For the CDR3, the DNA is TGCGCCAGCAGCCAAGGGCCAGGGAACCCCTCCTACGAGCAGTACTTC. Translating gives CASSQGPGNPSYEQYF.

This clonotype appeared a few times. The chain uses TRBV6-2 or TRBV6-3 and TRBJ2-7; D uncertain. V lost 2 bases, J lost 3 bases, and 8 bases lay in between. The CDR3 loop spans 13 amino acids. Germline CDR1 reads MNHEY; CDR2 reads SVGEGT. The CDR3 sequence is CASSYTGRYEQYF. The DNA of the CDR3 is TGTGCCAGCAGTTACACGGGTCGCTACGAGCAGTACTTC.

This clonotype occurred many times. The chain has TRBV7-9 and TRBJ2-3; D remains unclear. Trimming took 5 bases from V and 0 from J, leaving 12 bases between them. Germline lookup yields CDR1 SEHNR and CDR2 FQNEAQ (reference sequence). CDR3 length: 15 amino acids. CDR3 amino acids: CASSPFFGSTDTQYF. The CDR3 nucleotides are TGTGCCAGCAGCCCCTTTTTCGGGAGCACAGATACGCAGTATTTT.

This clonotype was detected many times. The gene calls are TRBV6-2 or TRBV6-3 and TRBJ1-1; D is unclear. The CDR3 contains 19 residues. Germline V gene lookup returns CDR1 MNHEY and CDR2 SVGEGT. V was cut by 1 base and J by 0 bases, with 21 bases left in between. In DNA, the CDR3 is TGTGCCAGCAGTTACTTCCCGGGTAGGGATATGGTGATGAACACTGAAGCTTTCTTT. Residues: CASSYFPGRDMVMNTEAFF.

Concerning this clonotype itself: The junction does not match germline at one end; this may be a read error. J is TRBJ2-2 and V is TRBV7-9, with D perhaps matching TRBD1 or TRBD2 (6 bases each). This CDR3 has 16 residues. CDR1 and CDR2 from the germline V gene are SEHNR and FQNEAQ (reference sequence). The CDR3 reads CASRTSGTRVTGGLFF. The CDR3, as DNA: TGCGCCAGCAGGACCTCCGGGACAAGGGTCACCGGGGGGCTGTTTTTT.